Below, 30 T cell receptor beta chains from the same sample are listed, as sequenced in a study of beta chain features in type 1 diabetes. No antigens are known for them. The study's findings and limits: Shortening of TCRB CDR3s, moderate but significant, appeared in all four CD4+ subsets of Type 1 diabetes patients.

Reverse transcribing all isolated RNA meant expressed TCRB transcripts were sequenced. Some clones are missing from TCRdb's copy, which holds only in-frame ones; the method was immunoSEQ multiplex PCR. The table lists about 150,000 clones, approximately 8.7% of them singletons. The sample comprised central memory CD4+ T cells from blood. Source of these receptors: a young woman with type 1 diabetes.

The chain employs TRBV28 and TRBJ2-7; perhaps TRBD2 as D (6 bases). Trimming removed 5 bases at V and 5 bases at J, with 19 bases between. The germline V gene encodes CDR1 MDHEN and CDR2 SYDVKM. There are 15 residues in the CDR3. Written as DNA, the CDR3 is TGTGCCAGCAGTGAAGGGGTGGAGGGGCGGGACGAGCAGTACTTC. Protein: CASSEGVEGRDEQYF.

Only a few counts were recorded for this clone. The chain links TRBV6-5 to TRBJ2-7, with TRBD2 matching 7 bases. V lost 6 bases, J lost 3 bases, and 8 bases stayed unmatched. The CDR3 is 14 amino acids. Germline CDR1 and CDR2: MNHEY and SVGAGI. CDR3 sequence: CASSRGLVLYEQYF. CDR3 in DNA: TGTGCCAGCAGCCGCGGACTAGTACTCTACGAGCAGTACTTC.

The CDR3 bases are TGTGCCATCAGTCAGACTAGCGACTCCTACAATGAGCAGTTCTTC. Translated: CAISQTSDSYNEQFF. This rearrangement joins TRBV10-3 to TRBJ2-1; 8 bases agree with TRBD2. The CDR3 runs 15 residues. With 5 bases clipped from V and 0 bases from J, the junction kept 3 bases outside the gene matches. Germline CDR1 ENHRY, CDR2 SYGVKD.

This clone was detected only a few times. The genes are TRBV7-3 and TRBJ2-1, with TRBD2 matching over 10 bases. This CDR3 is 15 amino acids long. The germline gives CDR1 SGHTA, CDR2 FQGTGA. The junction had 8 bases not matched to a gene; V was cut back by 3 bases and J by 9 bases. The CDR3 region has the DNA TGTGCCAGCAGCTTGGTACCGGGACTAGCGTCTGAGCAGTTCTTC. It codes for CASSLVPGLASEQFF.

The chain employs TRBV7-9 and TRBJ1-2; the D is unclear. The CDR3 contains 14 residues. Trimming removed 0 bases at V and 4 bases at J, with 9 bases between. The germline V gene has CDR1 SEHNR and CDR2 FQNEAQ (reference sequence). The CDR3 region has the DNA TGTGCCAGCAGCTTAGCCGCACAAGTCTATGGCTACACCTTC. Protein sequence: CASSLAAQVYGYTF.

This clone was seen a handful of times. The genes are TRBV9 and TRBJ1-1; D is perhaps TRBD1 (5 bases). This CDR3 is 14 amino acids long. Trimming removed 1 base from V and 2 bases from J, with 9 bases in between. CDR1 is SGDLS, CDR2 YYNGEE, per germline. CDR3 nucleotide sequence: TGTGCCAGCAGCGTAAGGGGAGGAAACACTGAAGCTTTCTTT. Translating gives CASSVRGGNTEAFF.

This clone has a handful of counts. The genes are TRBV4-1 and TRBJ2-3, with 9 bases fitting TRBD2. Trimming removed 6 bases from V and 6 bases from J; junction bases left unmatched: 13. The CDR3 has 16 residues. Germline V gene data show CDR1 as MGHRA and CDR2 as YSYEKL. The CDR3 sequence: CASRPNSGGGRDTQYF. The CDR3 region has the DNA TGCGCCAGCAGACCAAATAGCGGGGGCGGCAGGGATACGCAGTATTTT.

The chain employs TRBV27 and TRBJ2-7; 9 bases agree with TRBD2. The CDR3 sequence is 14 residues long. The trim removed 9 bases at V and 1 base at J, leaving 7 bases unmatched. Germline loops: CDR1 MNHEY, CDR2 SMNVEV (reference sequence). CDR3 region: CASQSGRMSYEQYF. The DNA of the CDR3 is TGTGCCAGTCAAAGCGGGAGGATGTCCTACGAGCAGTACTTC.

This clone was seen a few times. This rearrangement joins TRBV7-8 to TRBJ1-5, with 7 bases matching TRBD1. The trim removed 4 bases at V and 1 base at J, leaving 4 bases unmatched. CDR3 length equals 15 residues. From germline, CDR1 is SGHVS and CDR2 FQNEAQ. CDR3 loop: CASSSGQASNQPQHF. Here the CDR3 DNA reads TGTGCCAGCAGCTCCGGACAGGCCAGCAATCAGCCCCAGCATTTT.

The sample holds a few counts of this clone. This sequence joins TRBV29-1 and TRBJ1-4; possibly TRBD1 for D (5 bases). This CDR3 region has 13 residues. The V gene lost 6 bases and the J gene lost 5 bases, with 13 bases spanning the gap. Germline loops: CDR1 SQVTM, CDR2 ANQGSEA. The CDR3 coding sequence is TGCAGCGTCGGACAAAATAGAAATGAAAAACTGTTTTTT. Protein product: CSVGQNRNEKLFF.

This chain uses TRBV15 with TRBJ1-1; D possibly corresponds to TRBD1 (5 bases). V was cut by 0 bases and J by 9 bases, with 11 bases left in between. The CDR3 has 13 amino acids. CDR1 and CDR2 from the germline V gene are LNHNV and YYDKDF (reference sequence). CDR3 protein: CATSRDGGEQAFF. For the CDR3, the DNA is TGTGCCACCAGCAGAGATGGAGGGGAACAAGCTTTCTTT. The full variable domain, with the rest looked up from reference TRBV15 and TRBJ1-1, is DAMVIQNPRYQVTQFGKPVTLSCSQTLNHNVMYWYQQKSSQAPKLLFHYYDKDFNNEADTPDNFQSRRPNTSFCFLDIRSPGLGDTAMYLCATSRDGGEQAFFGQGTRLTVV.

Points on this clone: Other DNA sequences in this sample translate to the same CDR3. The chain couples TRBV5-1 to TRBJ2-2; D is uncertain. V dropped 1 base and J dropped 0 bases, with 4 bases sitting between them. CDR3 length: 14 amino acids. Germline V gene lookup returns CDR1 SGHRS and CDR2 YFSETQ. CDR3 sequence: CASSLTANTGELFF. CDR3 nucleotides: TGCGCCAGCAGCTTGACTGCGAACACCGGGGAGCTGTTTTTT. Looking up the rest from reference TRBV5-1 and TRBJ2-2 gives the full variable domain: KAGVTQTPRYLIKTRGQQVTLSCSPISGHRSVSWYQQTPGQGLQFLFEYFSETQRNKGNFPGRFSGRQFSNSRSEMNVSTLELGDSALYLCASSLTANTGELFFGEGSRLTVL.

This clone was seen only a few times. This chain links TRBV11-2 with TRBJ2-5, with TRBD1 matching 7 bases. V gave up 5 bases and J gave up 1 base; unmatched junction bases: 7. Germline V gene lookup returns CDR1 SGHAT and CDR2 FQNNGV. CDR3 length equals 15 residues. The CDR3 coding sequence is TGTGCCAGCAGCCCCGGACAGGACTTCCAAGAGACCCAGTACTTC. This gives the protein CASSPGQDFQETQYF. The entire variable domain, with the rest obtained from reference TRBV11-2 and TRBJ2-5, is as follows: EAGVAQSPRYKIIEKRQSVAFWCNPISGHATLYWYQQILGQGPKLLIQFQNNGVVDDSQLPKDRFSAERLKGVDSTLKIQPAKLEDSAVYLCASSPGQDFQETQYFGPGTRLLVL.

This clone was seen only a few times. The genes are TRBV21-1 and TRBJ1-5. TRBV21-1 is reported as a pseudogene. CDR3 size: 15 residues. DNA of the CDR3: TGTGCCAGCCTCCCGGTCGGGGATAGCAATCAGCCCCAGCATTTT. It yields the protein CASLPVGDSNQPQHF.

This clone has a handful of counts. The V call is TRBV30, the J call TRBJ2-3, with 10 bases that match TRBD2. V lost 5 bases, J lost 5 bases, and 4 bases stayed unmatched. The CDR3 is 13 residues long. In germline, CDR1 is GTSNPN, CDR2 SVGIG (reference sequence). CDR3 bases: TGTGCCTGGGAACGACTAGCGGGAGATACGCAGTATTTT. Translated, it gives CAWERLAGDTQYF. Full variable domain (rest looked up from reference TRBV30 and TRBJ2-3): SQTIHQWPATLVQPVGSPLSLECTVEGTSNPNLYWYRQAAGRGLQLLFYSVGIGQISSEVPQNLSASRPQDRQFILSSKKLLLSDSGFYLCAWERLAGDTQYFGPGTRLTVL.

This clone turned up a few times. The chain links TRBV18 to TRBJ2-2, with TRBD2 identical over 8 bases. This CDR3 contains 15 residues. The trim removed 3 bases at V and 5 bases at J, leaving 5 bases unmatched. The germline gives CDR1 KGHSH, CDR2 LQKENI. The CDR3, as DNA: TGTGCCAGCTCACCCCCTGGCGGGAGGACCGGGGAGCTGTTTTTT. This sequence encodes CASSPPGGRTGELFF.

This clone was counted a few times. CDR3 amino acids: CASSSPLGYGQGGETQYF. For the CDR3, the DNA is TGCGCCAGCAGCTCACCCCTGGGGTACGGACAGGGAGGCGAGACCCAGTACTTC. The chain combines TRBV5-1 with TRBJ2-5; the match to TRBD1 covers 8 bases. Unmatched junction bases numbered 18, after V lost 3 bases and J lost 5 bases. Per germline, CDR1 SGHRS and CDR2 YFSETQ. This CDR3 region has 18 residues.

This clone turned up a few times. CDR3 residues: CASSETGLYNEQFF. Here the CDR3 DNA reads TGTGCCAGCAGTGAGACGGGACTGTACAATGAGCAGTTCTTC. The chain is built from TRBV2 and TRBJ2-1; D is perhaps TRBD2 (6 bases). Germline V gene lookup returns CDR1 SNHLY and CDR2 FYNNEI. V lost 3 bases and J 4 bases, leaving 10 bases between the germline ends. The CDR3 sequence is 14 residues long.

This clone was detected only a few times. This sequence joins TRBV18 and TRBJ1-1; D might be TRBD1 (5 bases). The V end was cut by 1 base, the J end by 5 bases, with 14 bases between. CDR3 size: 15 residues. Per the germline V gene, CDR1 is KGHSH and CDR2 is LQKENI. CDR3 protein: CASSPRWGEWTEAFF. The DNA of the CDR3 is TGTGCCAGCTCACCACGATGGGGCGAATGGACTGAAGCTTTCTTT.

This clone was observed a few times. The CDR3 region is CASSLVGQGAIYGYTF. CDR3 coding DNA: TGTGCCAGCAGCTTGGTGGGCCAAGGGGCCATCTATGGCTACACCTTC. The chain links TRBV5-6 to TRBJ1-2; weak D call: TRBD1 (5 bases). Trimming pared 0 bases from V and 4 bases from J, leaving 16 bases between. Germline lookup yields CDR1 SGHDT and CDR2 YYEEEE. The CDR3 consists of 16 residues.

This chain connects TRBV5-4 to TRBJ2-3, with 9 bases matching TRBD1. J lost 6 bases, V lost 3 bases, and 8 bases had no gene match. CDR3 size: 15 residues. The germline CDR1 and CDR2 sequences are SGHNT and YYREEE (reference sequence). The CDR3 sequence: CASSSPTGGMDTQYF. The CDR3, as DNA: TGTGCCAGCAGCTCCCCGACAGGGGGAATGGATACGCAGTATTTT.

This clone was recorded a few times. V gene TRBV27 combines with J gene TRBJ1-2; 9 nucleotides align to TRBD1. After removal of 5 bases from V and 4 bases from J, the junction contained 5 bases not matched to a gene. This CDR3 region has 14 residues. CDR1 and CDR2 (germline): MNHEY, SMNVEV (reference sequence). In DNA, the CDR3 is TGTGCCAGCAGTCCGTCGGACAGGGGCTATGGCTACACCTTC. Translation: CASSPSDRGYGYTF.

The chain employs TRBV7-2 and TRBJ2-1; 8 bases are a match to TRBD2. Germline CDR1 and CDR2: SGHTA and FQGNSA. The J segment lost 7 bases and the V segment lost 4 bases, leaving 9 bases of the junction unmatched. This CDR3 has 15 residues. Here the CDR3 reads CASSWSGSARNEQFF. CDR3 DNA sequence: TGTGCCAGCAGCTGGAGCGGGAGCGCTCGAAATGAGCAGTTCTTC.

This chain uses TRBV1 with TRBJ2-5; the table gives TRBD2 as D, unverified against the DNA. TRBV1 is classified as a pseudogene. This CDR3 contains 17 residues. The CDR3 sequence is CTSSHPGLAGAQETQYF. The CDR3 region has the DNA TGCACCAGCAGCCACCCCGGACTAGCGGGAGCTCAGGAGACCCAGTACTTC.

This clone has only a few counts. The CDR3 region is CSVEYPDRNTGELFF. Written as DNA, the CDR3 is TGCAGCGTTGAATACCCGGACAGGAACACCGGGGAGCTGTTTTTT. V usage is TRBV29-1 and J usage is TRBJ2-2, with a tentative D call TRBD1 (6 bases). V lost 2 bases and J lost 1, with 11 bases in between. Germline V gene data show CDR1 as SQVTM and CDR2 as ANQGSEA. The CDR3 is made up of 15 amino acids.

The rearrangement uses TRBV30 and TRBJ2-5; a possible D gene is TRBD2 (6 bases). V lost 1 base and J 4 bases, leaving 16 bases between the germline ends. CDR3 size: 15 residues. Germline V gives CDR1 GTSNPN, CDR2 SVGIG (reference sequence). The CDR3 sequence: CAWSGVAGRGETQYF. CDR3 coding DNA: TGTGCCTGGAGTGGTGTTGCGGGGCGGGGAGAGACCCAGTACTTC. The whole variable domain, remainder taken from reference TRBV30 and TRBJ2-5, is SQTIHQWPATLVQPVGSPLSLECTVEGTSNPNLYWYRQAAGRGLQLLFYSVGIGQISSEVPQNLSASRPQDRQFILSSKKLLLSDSGFYLCAWSGVAGRGETQYFGPGTRLLVL.

This clone was observed a few times. The chain combines TRBV7-9 with TRBJ1-4, with a possible D match to TRBD1 (6 bases). Germline V CDR1 and CDR2: SEHNR, FQNEAQ (reference sequence). V lost 3 bases and J 2 bases, leaving 10 bases between the germline ends. There are 15 residues in the CDR3. The CDR3 is CASSFVTGTNEKLFF. The CDR3 DNA is TGTGCCAGCAGCTTCGTAACAGGGACTAATGAAAAACTGTTTTTT.

There are a few counts of this clone. V usage is TRBV9 and J usage is TRBJ2-7; 7 nucleotides align to TRBD1. The CDR3 loop spans 16 amino acids. The V and J ends lost 4 bases and 7 bases, in that order; junction bases with no gene match: 17. Germline CDR1 reads SGDLS; CDR2 reads YYNGEE. The CDR3 DNA follows: TGTGCCAGCAGCCCCACCCCACAGGGGAGTTTCGGGGAGCAGTACTTC. Its protein product is CASSPTPQGSFGEQYF. Filled out from reference TRBV9 and TRBJ2-7, the complete variable domain reads DSGVTQTPKHLITATGQRVTLRCSPRSGDLSVYWYQQSLDQGLQFLIQYYNGEERAKGNILERFSAQQFPDLHSELNLSSLELGDSALYFCASSPTPQGSFGEQYFGPGTRLTVT.

This chain joins TRBV30 and TRBJ2-1, with D perhaps matching TRBD2 (6 bases). In germline, CDR1 is GTSNPN, CDR2 SVGIG (reference sequence). The CDR3 contains 14 residues. V was cut by 3 bases and J by 7 bases, with 16 bases left in between. CDR3 loop: CAWRGGSSGNEQFF. In nucleotides, the CDR3 is TGTGCCTGGAGGGGAGGTTCTTCGGGGAATGAGCAGTTCTTC.

The V and J genes are TRBV15 and TRBJ1-5, with 7 nucleotides matching TRBD1. Germline values: CDR1 LNHNV, CDR2 YYDKDF (reference sequence). There are 12 residues in the CDR3. Here the CDR3 reads CIGGQNNQPQHF. For the CDR3, the DNA is TGTATCGGGGGACAGAACAATCAGCCCCAGCATTTT. Full variable domain (outside the CDR3, taken from reference TRBV15 and TRBJ1-5): DAMVIQNPRYQVTQFGKPVTLSCSQTLNHNVMYWYQQKSSQAPKLLFHYYDKDFNNEADTPDNFQSRRPNTSFCFLDIRSPGLGDTAMYLCIGGQNNQPQHFGDGTRLSIL.